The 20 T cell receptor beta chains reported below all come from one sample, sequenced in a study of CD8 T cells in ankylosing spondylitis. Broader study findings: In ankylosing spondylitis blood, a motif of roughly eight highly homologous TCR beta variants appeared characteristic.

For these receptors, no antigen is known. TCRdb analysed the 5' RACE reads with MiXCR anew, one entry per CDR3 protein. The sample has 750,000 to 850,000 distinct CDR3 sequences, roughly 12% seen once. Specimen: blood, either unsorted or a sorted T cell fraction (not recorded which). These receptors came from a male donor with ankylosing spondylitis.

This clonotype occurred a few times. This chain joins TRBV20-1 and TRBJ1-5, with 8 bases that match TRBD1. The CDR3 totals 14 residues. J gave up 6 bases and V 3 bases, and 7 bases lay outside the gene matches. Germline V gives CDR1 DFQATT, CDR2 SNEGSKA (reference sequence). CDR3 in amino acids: CSASPRTGSQPQHF. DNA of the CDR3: TGCAGTGCTAGCCCCCGGACAGGGAGTCAGCCCCAGCATTTT.

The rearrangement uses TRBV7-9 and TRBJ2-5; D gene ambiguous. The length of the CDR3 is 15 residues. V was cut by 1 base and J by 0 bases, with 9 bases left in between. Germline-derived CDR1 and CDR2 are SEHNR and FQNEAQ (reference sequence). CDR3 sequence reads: CASSLGAGHQETQYF. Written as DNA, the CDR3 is TGTGCCAGCAGCTTAGGGGCTGGGCACCAAGAGACCCAGTACTTC.

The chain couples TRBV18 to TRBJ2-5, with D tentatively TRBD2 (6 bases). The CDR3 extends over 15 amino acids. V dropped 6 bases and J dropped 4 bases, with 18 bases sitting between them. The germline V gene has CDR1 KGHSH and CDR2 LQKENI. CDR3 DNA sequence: TGTGCCAGCTCCAACCAGTGGAGGGTAGGAGAGACCCAGTACTTC. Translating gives CASSNQWRVGETQYF.

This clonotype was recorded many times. The CDR3 loop reads CASSSLERYQPQHF. CDR3 nucleotide sequence: TGTGCCAGCAGTTCCTTGGAGCGTTATCAGCCCCAGCATTTT. The chain combines TRBV12-3 or TRBV12-4 with TRBJ1-5; no clear D. The CDR3 consists of 14 residues. The ends were cut back, 4 bases at V and 5 bases at J, with 12 bases in the middle.

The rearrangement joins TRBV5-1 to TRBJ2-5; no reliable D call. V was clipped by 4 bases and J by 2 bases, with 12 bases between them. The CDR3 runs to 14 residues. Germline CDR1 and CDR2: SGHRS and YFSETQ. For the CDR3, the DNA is TGCGCCAGCAGCACCCGGGCAAAACAAGAGACCCAGTACTTC. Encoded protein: CASSTRAKQETQYF.

CDR3 sequence (DNA): TGCAGTGCTAGTTGGTTAGTTGCCGGGGAGCTGTTTTTT. It specifies CSASWLVAGELFF. The rearrangement links TRBV20-1 to TRBJ2-2; D gene ambiguous. The length of the CDR3 is 13 residues. Trimming cost V 3 bases and J 6 bases, with 11 bases left between them. Germline V gene lookup returns CDR1 DFQATT and CDR2 SNEGSKA (reference sequence).

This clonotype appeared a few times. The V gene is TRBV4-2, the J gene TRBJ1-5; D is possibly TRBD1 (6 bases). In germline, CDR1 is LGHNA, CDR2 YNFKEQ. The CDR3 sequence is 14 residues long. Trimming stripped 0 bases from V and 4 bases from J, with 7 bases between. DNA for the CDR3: TGTGCCAGCAGCCAAGATCAGGGGAATCAGCCCCAGCATTTT. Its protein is CASSQDQGNQPQHF.

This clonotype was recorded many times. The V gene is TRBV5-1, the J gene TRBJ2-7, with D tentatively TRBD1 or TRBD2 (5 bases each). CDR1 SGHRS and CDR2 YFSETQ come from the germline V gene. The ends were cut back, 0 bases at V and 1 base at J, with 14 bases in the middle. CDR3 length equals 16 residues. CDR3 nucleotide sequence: TGCGCCAGCAGCTTGGTGGGGGACGGAAGGTCCTACGAGCAGTACTTC. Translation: CASSLVGDGRSYEQYF.

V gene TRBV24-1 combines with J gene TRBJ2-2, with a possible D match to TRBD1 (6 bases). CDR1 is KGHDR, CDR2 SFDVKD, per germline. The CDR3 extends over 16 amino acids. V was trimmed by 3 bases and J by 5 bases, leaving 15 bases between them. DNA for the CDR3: TGTGCCACCAGTGATCCCAGGGGCCGAGGGACCGGGGAGCTGTTTTTT. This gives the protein CATSDPRGRGTGELFF.

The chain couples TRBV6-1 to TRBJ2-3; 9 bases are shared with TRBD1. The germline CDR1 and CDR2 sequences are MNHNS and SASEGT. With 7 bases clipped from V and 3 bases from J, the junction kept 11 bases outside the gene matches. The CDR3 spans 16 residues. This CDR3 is CASKDYRGRLTDTQYF. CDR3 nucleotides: TGTGCCAGCAAGGACTACAGGGGGCGATTGACAGATACGCAGTATTTT.

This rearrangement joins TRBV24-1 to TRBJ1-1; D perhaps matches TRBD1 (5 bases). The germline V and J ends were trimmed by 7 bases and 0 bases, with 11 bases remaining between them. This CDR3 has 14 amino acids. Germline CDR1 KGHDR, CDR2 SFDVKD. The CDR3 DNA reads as TGTGCCACCAGGCAGGGTTTGTTGAACACTGAAGCTTTCTTT. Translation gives CATRQGLLNTEAFF.

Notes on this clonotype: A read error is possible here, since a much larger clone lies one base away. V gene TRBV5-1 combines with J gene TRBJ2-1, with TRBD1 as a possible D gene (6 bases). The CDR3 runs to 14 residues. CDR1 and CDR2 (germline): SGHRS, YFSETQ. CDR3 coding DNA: TGCGCCAGCAGCACGGACAGCTTCTACAGTGAGCAGTTCTTC. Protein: CASSTDSFYSEQFF. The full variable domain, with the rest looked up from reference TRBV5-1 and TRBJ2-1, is KAGVTQTPRYLIKTRGQQVTLSCSPISGHRSVSWYQQTPGQGLQFLFEYFSETQRNKGNFPGRFSGRQFSNSRSEMNVSTLELGDSALYLCASSTDSFYSEQFFGPGTRLTVL.

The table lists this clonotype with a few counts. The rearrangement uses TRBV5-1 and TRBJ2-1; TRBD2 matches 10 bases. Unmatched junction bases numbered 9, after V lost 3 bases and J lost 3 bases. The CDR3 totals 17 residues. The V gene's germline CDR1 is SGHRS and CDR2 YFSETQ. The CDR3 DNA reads TGCGCCAGCAGCTCAGATTTAGCGGGAGGAAACTACAATGAGCAGTTCTTC. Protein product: CASSSDLAGGNYNEQFF.

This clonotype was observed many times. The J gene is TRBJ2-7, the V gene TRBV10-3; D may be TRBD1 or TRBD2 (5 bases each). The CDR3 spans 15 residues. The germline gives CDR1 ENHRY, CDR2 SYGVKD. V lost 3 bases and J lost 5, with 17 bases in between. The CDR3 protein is CAISDFGDRGDEQYF. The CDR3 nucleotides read TGTGCCATCAGTGATTTCGGGGACCGAGGGGACGAGCAGTACTTC.

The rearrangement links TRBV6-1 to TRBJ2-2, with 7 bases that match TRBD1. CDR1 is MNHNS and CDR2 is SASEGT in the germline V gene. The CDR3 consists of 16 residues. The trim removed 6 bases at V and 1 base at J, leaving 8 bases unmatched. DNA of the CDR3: TGTGCCAGCAGAAAAACAGGGGAATTGAACACCGGGGAGCTGTTTTTT. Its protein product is CASRKTGELNTGELFF.

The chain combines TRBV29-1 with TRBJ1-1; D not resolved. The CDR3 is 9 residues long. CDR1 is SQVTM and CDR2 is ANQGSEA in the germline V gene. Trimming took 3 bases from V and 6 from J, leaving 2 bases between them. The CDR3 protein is CSVEAEAFF. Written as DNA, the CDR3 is TGCAGCGTTGAGGCTGAAGCTTTCTTT.

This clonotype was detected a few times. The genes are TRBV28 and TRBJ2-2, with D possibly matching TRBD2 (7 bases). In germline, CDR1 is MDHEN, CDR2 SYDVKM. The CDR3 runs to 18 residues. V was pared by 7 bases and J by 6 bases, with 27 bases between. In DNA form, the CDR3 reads TGTGCCAGCACCCAAAGGGGGGGGCTTTCCTCTACCGCCGGGGAGCTGTTTTTT. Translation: CASTQRGGLSSTAGELFF.

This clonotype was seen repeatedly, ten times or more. The CDR3 DNA sequence: TGTGCCAGCAGCCTCTCGGGAGGGAGACTCACAGATACGCAGTATTTT. It translates to CASSLSGGRLTDTQYF. This sequence joins TRBV12-3 or TRBV12-4 and TRBJ2-3; TRBD2 agrees at 8 bases. The CDR3 totals 16 residues. The V and J ends lost 6 bases and 2 bases, in that order; junction bases with no gene match: 10.

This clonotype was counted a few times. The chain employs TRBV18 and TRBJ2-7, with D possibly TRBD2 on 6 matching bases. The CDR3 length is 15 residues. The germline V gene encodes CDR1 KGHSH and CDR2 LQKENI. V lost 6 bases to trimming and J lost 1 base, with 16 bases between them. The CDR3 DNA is TGTGCCAGCTCGCGGGACCGCGCCCCTTCCTACGAGCAGTACTTC. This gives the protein CASSRDRAPSYEQYF.

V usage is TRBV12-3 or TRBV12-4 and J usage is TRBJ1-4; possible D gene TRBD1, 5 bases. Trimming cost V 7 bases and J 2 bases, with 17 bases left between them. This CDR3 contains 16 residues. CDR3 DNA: TGTGCCAGCAACCGCGGTGCGGGGGTCACTAATGAAAAACTGTTTTTT. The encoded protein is CASNRGAGVTNEKLFF.